This T cell receptor (beta chain) was obtained from a study of monozygotic twins with inflammatory bowel disease. Per the germline V gene, CDR1 is LGHNA and CDR2 is YSLEER. There are 15 residues in the CDR3. TCRdb reprocessed the 5' RACE reads and stores each CDR3 protein as one record, lacking DNA. The sample includes about 350,000 distinct CDR3 sequences. The chain combines TRBV4-3 with TRBJ1-5; TCRdb's D gene call, TRBD1, goes unchecked for lack of DNA. Source material: blood. This TCR derives from a human donor with ulcerative colitis or Crohn's disease, or a healthy co-twin of an affected twin (not recorded which). This CDR3 is CASSQATGGYQPQHF.